This T cell receptor (beta chain) stems from a study of cytomegalovirus exposure and HLA in healthy donors. Only one count was recorded for this clone. The PCR was carried out with 60 Vbeta primers and 13 Jbeta primers. Clones were sequenced by immunoSEQ multiplex PCR, and TCRdb holds only the in-frame ones, with some missing. The sample lists 100,000 or so clones, approximately 72% occurring once. The receptor comes from a man younger than 40 in good health and CMV-seronegative. Material: PBMCs.

The CDR3 reads CASSGTGMGNQPQHF. The CDR3 bases are TGTGCCAGCAGCGGTACAGGGATGGGCAATCAGCCCCAGCATTTT. The chain recombines TRBV6-1 with TRBJ1-5; a weak D match, TRBD1 (6 bases). The V gene lost 6 bases and the J gene lost 2 bases, with 14 bases spanning the gap. Germline CDR1 is MNHNS and CDR2 is SASEGT. The CDR3 consists of 15 residues.